The source of this TCR beta chain is a study of CD8 T cells in ankylosing spondylitis listed by TCRdb under 2017. Looking at the study overall: The study profiled T cell receptor beta repertoires in healthy donors and ankylosing spondylitis patients to find disease-linked TCR variants. In total, the full study cohort was made up of some 110 healthy donors and about two dozen ankylosing spondylitis patients. Peripheral blood was sampled, and synovial fluid was also collected from ankylosing spondylitis patients. Study-wide findings and limitations: In peripheral blood, the disease-linked clones were found at relatively low frequencies and had a CD8+ phenotype. Some of the motif variants had been reported before in the synovial fluid and blood of reactive arthritis patients, a finding that suggests common disease-initiation mechanisms. Blood from ankylosing spondylitis patients appeared to be characterized by a TCR beta motif made up of under 10 highly homologous amino acid variants. Significant enrichment of the disease-linked clones was reported in matched synovial fluid samples from ankylosing spondylitis patients.

This clonotype was picked up a small number of times. Its specific antigen is unknown. No base quality values were provided; no much bigger clone lies one nucleotide off. Inclusive of the bounding cysteine and phenylalanine, the CDR3 is 14 residues long. CDR3 DNA only is kept here, 42 bases in frame from base 1. Per the germline V gene (reference sequence), DFQATT is the CDR1 and SNEGSKA is the CDR2. V and J lose 0 bases and 4 bases, and a span of 11 bases separates them. Sequencing was performed on an Illumina MiSeq. Quantitative 5'-RACE with molecular barcodes was used to prepare TCR beta libraries. Under the source paper's analysis protocol: Disease-linked TCR variants were identified with a new computational method built on a probabilistic model of VDJ rearrangement. Clones were called with MiXCR by TCRdb after fastp trimmed the public reads at Q25, and only in-frame beta chains were retained. Rows matching on CDR3 protein sequence are summarized as one entry with the most common DNA and genes. The V and J calls were not made by the authors but by TCRdb's processing. The sample table shows 35,000 or so distinct CDR3 sequences, and 16% are seen once. Of the sample, just over 45% is held by the ten largest clones.

The sequenced material came from blood. The source is a male donor with ankylosing spondylitis or in good health (not recorded which). In this chain, TRBV20-1 is recombined with TRBJ2-3; possibly the D gene is TRBD2, per 6 matching bases. The CDR3 sequence is CSARDPGVADTQYF. The nucleotide sequence reads as follows: TGCAGTGCTAGAGATCCGGGAGTAGCAGATACGCAGTATTTT.